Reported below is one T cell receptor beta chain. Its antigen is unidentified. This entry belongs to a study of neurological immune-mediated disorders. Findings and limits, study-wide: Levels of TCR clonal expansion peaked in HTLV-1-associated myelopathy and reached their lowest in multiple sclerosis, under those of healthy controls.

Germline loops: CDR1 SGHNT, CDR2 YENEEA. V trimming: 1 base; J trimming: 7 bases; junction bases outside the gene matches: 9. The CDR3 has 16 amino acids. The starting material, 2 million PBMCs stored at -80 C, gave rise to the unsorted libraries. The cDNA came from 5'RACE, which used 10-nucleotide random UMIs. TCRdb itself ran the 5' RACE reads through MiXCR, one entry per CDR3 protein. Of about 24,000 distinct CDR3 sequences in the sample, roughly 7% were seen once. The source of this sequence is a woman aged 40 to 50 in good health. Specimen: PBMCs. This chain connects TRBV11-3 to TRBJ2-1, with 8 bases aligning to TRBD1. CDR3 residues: CASSLGQGAGWNEQFF. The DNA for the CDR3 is TGTGCCAGCAGCTTAGGCCAGGGGGCGGGTTGGAATGAGCAGTTCTTC.